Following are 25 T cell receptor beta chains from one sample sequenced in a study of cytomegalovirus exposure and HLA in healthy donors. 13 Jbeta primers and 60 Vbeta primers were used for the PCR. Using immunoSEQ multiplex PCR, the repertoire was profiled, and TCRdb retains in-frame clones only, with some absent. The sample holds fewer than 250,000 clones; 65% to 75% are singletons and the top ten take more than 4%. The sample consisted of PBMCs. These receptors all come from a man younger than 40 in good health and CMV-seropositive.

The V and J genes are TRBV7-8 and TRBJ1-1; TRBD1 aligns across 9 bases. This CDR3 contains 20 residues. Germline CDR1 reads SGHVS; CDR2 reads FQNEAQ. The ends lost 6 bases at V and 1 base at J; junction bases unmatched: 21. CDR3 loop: CASSPETGTGYSLENTEAFF. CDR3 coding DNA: TGTGCCAGCAGTCCCGAGACAGGGACAGGGTATTCATTGGAGAACACTGAAGCTTTCTTT.

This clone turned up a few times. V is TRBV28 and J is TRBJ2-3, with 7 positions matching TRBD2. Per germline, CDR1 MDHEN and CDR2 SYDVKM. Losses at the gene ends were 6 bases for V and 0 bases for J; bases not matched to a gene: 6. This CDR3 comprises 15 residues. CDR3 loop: CASREGLSSTDTQYF. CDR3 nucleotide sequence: TGTGCCAGCAGAGAGGGACTATCCAGCACAGATACGCAGTATTTT.

This CDR3 reads CASSSLLAQQETQYF. As DNA, the CDR3 is TGTGCCAGTAGTTCGTTACTAGCGCAACAAGAGACCCAGTACTTC. The chain has TRBV19 and TRBJ2-5; TRBD2 aligns across 7 bases. This CDR3 region has 15 residues. Trimming took 5 bases from V and 2 from J; bases not matched to a gene: 8. The germline CDR1 and CDR2 sequences are LNHDA and SQIVND (reference sequence).

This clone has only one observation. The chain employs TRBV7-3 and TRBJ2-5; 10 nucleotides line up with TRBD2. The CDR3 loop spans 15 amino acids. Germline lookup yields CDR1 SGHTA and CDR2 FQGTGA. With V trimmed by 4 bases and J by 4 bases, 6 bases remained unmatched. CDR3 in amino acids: CASSSSGGLGETQYF. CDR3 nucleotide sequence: TGTGCCAGCAGCTCTAGCGGGGGCCTGGGAGAGACCCAGTACTTC.

This CDR3 is CASSSPGLPEAFF. CDR3 bases: TGTGCCAGCAGTTCTCCAGGGCTCCCTGAAGCTTTCTTT. J is TRBJ1-1 and V is TRBV7-3; a possible D gene is TRBD1 (5 bases). V dropped 6 bases and J dropped 6 bases, with 14 bases sitting between them. CDR1 SGHTA and CDR2 FQGTGA come from the germline V gene. The CDR3 runs to 13 residues.

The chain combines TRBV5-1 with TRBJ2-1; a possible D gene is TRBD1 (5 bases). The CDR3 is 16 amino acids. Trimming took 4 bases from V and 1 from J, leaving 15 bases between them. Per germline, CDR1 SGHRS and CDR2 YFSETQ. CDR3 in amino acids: CASSIDRTNSYNEQFF. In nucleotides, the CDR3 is TGCGCCAGCAGCATCGATCGGACAAATTCCTACAATGAGCAGTTCTTC.

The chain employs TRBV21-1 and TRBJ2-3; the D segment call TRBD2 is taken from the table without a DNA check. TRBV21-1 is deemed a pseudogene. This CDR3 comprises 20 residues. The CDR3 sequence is CASSRWTSGGASPSTDTQYF. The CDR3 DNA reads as TGTGCCAGCAGCAGATGGACTAGCGGGGGGGCATCTCCCAGCACAGATACGCAGTATTTT.

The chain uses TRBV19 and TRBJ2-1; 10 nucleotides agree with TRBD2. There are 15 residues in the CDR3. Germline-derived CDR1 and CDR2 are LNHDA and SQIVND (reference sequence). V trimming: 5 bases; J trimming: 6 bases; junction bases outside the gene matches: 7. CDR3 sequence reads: CASSPQRGGRNEQFF. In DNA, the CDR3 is TGTGCCAGTAGTCCCCAGCGGGGGGGCCGCAATGAGCAGTTCTTC.

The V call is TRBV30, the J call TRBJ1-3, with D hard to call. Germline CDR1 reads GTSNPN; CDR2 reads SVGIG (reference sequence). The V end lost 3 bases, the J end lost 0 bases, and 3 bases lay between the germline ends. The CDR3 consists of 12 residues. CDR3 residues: CAWSSSGNTIYF. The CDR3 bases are TGTGCCTGGAGCAGCTCTGGAAACACCATATATTTT.

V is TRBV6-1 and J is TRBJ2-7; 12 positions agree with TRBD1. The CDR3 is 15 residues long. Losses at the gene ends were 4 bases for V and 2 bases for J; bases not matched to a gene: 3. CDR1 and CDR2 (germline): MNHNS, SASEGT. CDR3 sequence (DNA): TGTGCCAGCAGTGGGGGACAGGGGGCTACCTACGAGCAGTACTTC. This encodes CASSGGQGATYEQYF.

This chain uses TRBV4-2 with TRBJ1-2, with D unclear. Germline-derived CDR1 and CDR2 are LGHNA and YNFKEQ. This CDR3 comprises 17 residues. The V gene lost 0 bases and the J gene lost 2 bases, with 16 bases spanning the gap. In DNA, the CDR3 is TGTGCCAGCAGCCAAGAAGTATCGAGGGTAGGGAACTATGGCTACACCTTC. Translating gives CASSQEVSRVGNYGYTF.

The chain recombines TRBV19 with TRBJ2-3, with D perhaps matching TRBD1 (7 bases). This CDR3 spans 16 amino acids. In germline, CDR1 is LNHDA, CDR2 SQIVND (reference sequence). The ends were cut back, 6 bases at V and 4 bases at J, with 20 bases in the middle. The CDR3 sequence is CASRMSRGARADTQYF. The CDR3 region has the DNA TGTGCCAGTAGGATGAGCAGGGGGGCGCGGGCAGATACGCAGTATTTT.

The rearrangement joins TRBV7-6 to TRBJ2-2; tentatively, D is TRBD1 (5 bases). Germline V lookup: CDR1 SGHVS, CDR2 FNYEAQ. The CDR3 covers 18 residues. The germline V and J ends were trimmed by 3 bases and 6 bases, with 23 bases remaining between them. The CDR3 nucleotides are TGTGCCAGCAGCTTCTTAGGGGTCCTCGACTCGGGCGCCGGGGAGCTGTTTTTT. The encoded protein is CASSFLGVLDSGAGELFF.

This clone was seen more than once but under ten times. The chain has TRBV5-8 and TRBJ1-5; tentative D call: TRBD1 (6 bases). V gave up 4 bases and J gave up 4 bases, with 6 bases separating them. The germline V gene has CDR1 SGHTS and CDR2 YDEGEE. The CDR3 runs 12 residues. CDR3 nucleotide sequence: TGTGCCAGCAGCACAGGGAATCAGCCCCAGCATTTT. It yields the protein CASSTGNQPQHF.

Here the CDR3 DNA reads TGTGCCAGCAGCCGTAGCGGGCCGAGCTCCTACGAGCAGTACTTC. Protein product: CASSRSGPSSYEQYF. The chain combines TRBV5-6 with TRBJ2-7; 7 bases are shared with TRBD2. The CDR3 runs 15 residues. J was trimmed by 0 bases and V by 4 bases; bases with no gene match: 7. Germline CDR1 and CDR2: SGHDT and YYEEEE.

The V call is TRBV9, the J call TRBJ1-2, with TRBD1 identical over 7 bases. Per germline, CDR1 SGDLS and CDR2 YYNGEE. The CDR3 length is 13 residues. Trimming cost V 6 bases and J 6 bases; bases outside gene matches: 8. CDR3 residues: CASTPRGQDGYTF. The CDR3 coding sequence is TGTGCCAGCACCCCGAGGGGGCAGGATGGCTACACCTTC.

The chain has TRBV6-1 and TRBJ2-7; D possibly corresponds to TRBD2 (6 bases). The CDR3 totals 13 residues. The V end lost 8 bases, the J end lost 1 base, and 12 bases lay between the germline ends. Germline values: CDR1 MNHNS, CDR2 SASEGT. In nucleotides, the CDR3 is TGTGCCAGCTCAGCCGGGACTTCCTACGAGCAGTACTTC. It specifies CASSAGTSYEQYF.

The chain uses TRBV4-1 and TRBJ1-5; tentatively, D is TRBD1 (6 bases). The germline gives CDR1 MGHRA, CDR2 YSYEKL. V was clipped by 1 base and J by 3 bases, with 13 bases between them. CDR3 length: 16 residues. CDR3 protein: CASSQGLGGPNQPQHF. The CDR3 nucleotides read TGCGCCAGCAGCCAAGGGCTGGGGGGGCCCAATCAGCCCCAGCATTTT.

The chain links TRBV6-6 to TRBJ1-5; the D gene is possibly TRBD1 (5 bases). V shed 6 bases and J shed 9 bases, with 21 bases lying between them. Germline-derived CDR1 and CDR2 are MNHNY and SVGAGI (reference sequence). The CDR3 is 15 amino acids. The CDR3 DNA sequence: TGTGCCAGCAGGAACCCCGGGACTTCGAAGGGGCCCCAGCATTTT. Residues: CASRNPGTSKGPQHF.

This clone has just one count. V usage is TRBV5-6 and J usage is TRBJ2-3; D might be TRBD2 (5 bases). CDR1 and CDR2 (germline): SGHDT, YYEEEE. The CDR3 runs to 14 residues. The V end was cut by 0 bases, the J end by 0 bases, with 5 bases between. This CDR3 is CASSLGTSTDTQYF. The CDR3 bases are TGTGCCAGCAGCTTGGGGACTAGCACAGATACGCAGTATTTT.

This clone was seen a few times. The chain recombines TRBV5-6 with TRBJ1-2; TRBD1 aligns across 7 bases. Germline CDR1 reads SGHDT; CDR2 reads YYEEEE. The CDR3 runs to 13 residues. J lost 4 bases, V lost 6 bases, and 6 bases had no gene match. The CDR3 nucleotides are TGTGCCAGCATTGGAAGGACAGGCTATGGCTACACCTTC. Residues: CASIGRTGYGYTF.

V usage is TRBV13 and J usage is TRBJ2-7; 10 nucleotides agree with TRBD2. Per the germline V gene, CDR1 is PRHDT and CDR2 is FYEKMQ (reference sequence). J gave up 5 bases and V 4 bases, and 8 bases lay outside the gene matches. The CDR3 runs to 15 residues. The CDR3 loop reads CASSYEREGAHEQYF. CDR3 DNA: TGTGCCAGCAGCTACGAGCGGGAGGGGGCCCACGAGCAGTACTTC. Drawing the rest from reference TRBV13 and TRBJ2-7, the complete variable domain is AAGVIQSPRHLIKEKRETATLKCYPIPRHDTVYWYQQGPGQDPQFLISFYEKMQSDKGSIPDRFSAQQFSDYHSELNMSSLELGDSALYFCASSYEREGAHEQYFGPGTRLTVT.

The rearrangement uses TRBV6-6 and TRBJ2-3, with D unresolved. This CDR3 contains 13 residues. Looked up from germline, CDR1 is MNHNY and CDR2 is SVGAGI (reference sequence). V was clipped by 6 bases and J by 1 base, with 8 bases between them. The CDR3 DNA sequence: TGTGCCAGCAGATCCCAGGGCACAGATACGCAGTATTTT. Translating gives CASRSQGTDTQYF.

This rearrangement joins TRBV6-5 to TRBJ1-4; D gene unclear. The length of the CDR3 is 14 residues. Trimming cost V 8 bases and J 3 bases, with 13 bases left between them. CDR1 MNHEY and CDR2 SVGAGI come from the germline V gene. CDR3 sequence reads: CASSPGVANEKLFF. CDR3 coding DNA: TGTGCCAGCTCCCCCGGGGTTGCTAATGAAAAACTGTTTTTT.

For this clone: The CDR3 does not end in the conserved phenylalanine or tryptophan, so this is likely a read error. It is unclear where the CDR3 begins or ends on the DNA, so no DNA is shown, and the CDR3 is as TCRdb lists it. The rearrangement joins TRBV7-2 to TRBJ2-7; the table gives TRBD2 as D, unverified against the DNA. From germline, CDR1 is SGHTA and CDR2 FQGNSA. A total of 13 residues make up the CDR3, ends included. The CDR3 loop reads CASSLGGGASNVL.